This T cell receptor beta chain was sequenced for a study of blood T cell repertoires in COVID-19. For the study at large: Specimens from acute and convalescent COVID-19 originated in the United States, Italy and Spain.

Looked up from germline, CDR1 is LGHDT and CDR2 is YNNKEL (reference sequence). The CDR3 extends over 18 amino acids. Trimming took 4 bases from V and 2 from J, leaving 23 bases between them. Methods used by the authors: Estimates of nucleated cell counts were drawn from the amplification of reference gene primers. The assay was immunoSEQ multiplex PCR, and TCRdb's table has in-frame clones only and misses some. Clone size and V and J calls were adopted from that table, with D and trimming inferred from the DNA. Of fewer than 350,000 clones listed, 86% are singletons. This chain links TRBV3-1 (or the pseudogene TRBV3-2) with TRBJ2-5, with D perhaps TRBD1 (5 bases). The sample was peripheral blood. The clonotype was recovered from a woman in her thirties with COVID-19, enrolled during active disease. The CDR3 nucleotides read TGTGCCAGCAGCCCTAAGCCCTTGACAGTGTACCCTCAAGAGACCCAGTACTTC. Translated, it gives CASSPKPLTVYPQETQYF.